This T cell receptor (beta chain) was found in a study of a mutant IDH1 vaccine in newly diagnosed glioma. Study background: Administration of eight vaccinations to patients took place in weeks 1, 3, 5, 7, 11, 15, 19, 23. Patients received vaccination from 4-6 weeks after radiotherapy alone, or with temozolomide cycles. Patients under treatment included about 60% males and approximately 38% females and had a mean age of approximately 43 years.

Time point noted: week 11, during vaccination. Topical imiquimod was applied with each vaccine dose, which held 300 ug of mutant IDH1 20-mer peptide. A single count supports this clone. The antigen is not known. One end of the junction fails to match germline, which may point to a read error. Distinct nucleotide sequences in the sample also encode this CDR3. Some clones are missing from TCRdb's copy, which holds only in-frame ones; the method was immunoSEQ multiplex PCR. The table records tens of thousands of clones, approximately 80% of them present only once. Specimen: PBMCs, collected from a glioma patient whose treatment included an IDH1 peptide vaccine. This clonotype was obtained from a man between 25 and 39 years old with glioma.

The CDR3 region has the DNA TGCGCCAGCAGCGTTTACCGGGACACCGAAGCTAACTATGGCTACACCTTC. Translating it yields CASSVYRDTEANYGYTF. This chain links TRBV7-2 with TRBJ1-2; D is perhaps TRBD1 (6 bases). Per germline, CDR1 SGHTA and CDR2 FQGNSA. CDR3 length: 17 amino acids.